The TCR beta chain under discussion was sequenced for a study of CD8+ T cells in alopecia areata. The study, taken as a whole, reports: Greater clonality was observed in lesional scalp samples, especially alopecia totalis/universalis, versus normal scalp.

TCR sequencing used cDNA made by reverse transcription of extracted RNA. Some clones are missing from TCRdb's copy, which holds only in-frame ones; the method was immunoSEQ multiplex PCR. The top ten hold roughly 1.2% of the sample, which has 200,000 to 250,000 clones, roughly 66% seen once. The treatment denotes: oral pan-JAK inhibitor, 5-10 mg twice daily. This clone was counted between two and nine times. The antigen is undetermined. The length of the CDR3 is 16 residues. Germline V gene lookup returns CDR1 SQVTM and CDR2 ANQGSEA. The V and J ends lost 4 bases and 3 bases, in that order; junction bases with no gene match: 14.

The sequencing here drew on CD4+ T cells sorted from blood, taken at week 44, from a patient treated with tofacitinib. This clonotype was obtained from a human donor with alopecia areata. The V and J genes are TRBV29-1 and TRBJ1-2; TRBD1 aligns across 7 bases. CDR3: CSVGPNDPTGDYGYTF. The CDR3 DNA follows: TGCAGCGTTGGTCCAAATGATCCTACAGGGGACTATGGCTACACCTTC.